This T cell receptor beta chain was found in a study of radiation and T cells in renal cell carcinoma. Study-level information: Nephrectomy followed 15 Gy stereotactic body radiation by 4 weeks. Broader study findings: Top tumor clonotypes rose in blood 2 weeks post-radiation, then contracted.

To note about this clone: Its antigen is currently unknown.

Clones were sequenced by immunoSEQ multiplex PCR, and TCRdb holds only the in-frame ones, with some missing. Of around 86,000 clones listed, about 86% were seen once; the top ten hold under 25%. Germline lookup yields CDR1 MNHNS and CDR2 SASEGT. V lost 1 base and J 4 bases, leaving 16 bases between the germline ends. This CDR3 is 16 amino acids long. Time point meaning: blood 2 weeks post-SBRT. Treatment defined: 15 Gy SBRT to primary tumor, nephrectomy 4 weeks later. After SBRT, blood was collected at 2 and 4 weeks, plus baseline. The sequence derives from a woman aged 45-60 years with renal cell carcinoma. V gene TRBV6-1 combines with J gene TRBJ1-2; D is undetermined. Sample: blood, taken from a patient whose treatment included radiotherapy and nephrectomy. Here the CDR3 DNA reads TGTGCCAGCAGTGAAGGAACGATAGGACGGCGCTATGGCTACACCTTC. Its protein is CASSEGTIGRRYGYTF.